The source of this T cell receptor beta chain is a study of radiation and T cells in renal cell carcinoma. Study at large: Nephrectomy followed 15 Gy stereotactic body radiation by 4 weeks.

Details on this clone: The target antigen is unknown.

TCRdb's copy holds only in-frame clones and misses some; the assay was immunoSEQ multiplex PCR. Altogether about 49,000 clones are present, 75% to 85% being singletons, with the ten largest covering around 31%. The CDR3 covers 14 residues. Germline V CDR1 and CDR2: SNHLY, FYNNEI. V dropped 2 bases and J dropped 7 bases, with 11 bases sitting between them. Whole-study results and caveats: Top tumor clonotypes rose in blood 2 weeks post-radiation, then contracted.

The sample's time point: blood 2 weeks post-SBRT. This sample's treatment: 15 Gy SBRT to primary tumor, nephrectomy 4 weeks later. Serial blood draws occurred at baseline and 2 and 4 weeks post-SBRT. This renal cell carcinoma was of the clear cell type. The TCR was taken from a woman in her 70s with renal cell carcinoma. The sequences come from blood, collected from a patient whose treatment included radiotherapy and nephrectomy. The chain has TRBV2 and TRBJ1-4; no clear D. The CDR3 DNA follows: TGTGCCAGCAGTGAACGCGGGTTTATTGAAAAACTGTTTTTT. Amino acid sequence: CASSERGFIEKLFF.